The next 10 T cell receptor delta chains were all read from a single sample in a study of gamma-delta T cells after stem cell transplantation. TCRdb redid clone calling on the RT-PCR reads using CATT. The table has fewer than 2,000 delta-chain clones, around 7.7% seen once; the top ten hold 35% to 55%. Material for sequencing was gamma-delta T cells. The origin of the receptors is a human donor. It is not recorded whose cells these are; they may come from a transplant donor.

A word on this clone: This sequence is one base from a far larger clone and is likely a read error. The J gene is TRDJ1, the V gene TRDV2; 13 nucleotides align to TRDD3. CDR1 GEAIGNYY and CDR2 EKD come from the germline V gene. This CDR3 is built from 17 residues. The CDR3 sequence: CACDALLGDTYTDKLTF. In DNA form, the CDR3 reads TGTGCCTGTGACGCCTTACTGGGGGATACGTACACCGATAAACTCACCTTT.

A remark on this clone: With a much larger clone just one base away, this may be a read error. DNA of the CDR3: TGTGCCTGTGACACCATGTCGAGCCTCGTCAGCACCGATAAACTCATCTTT. Its translation: CACDTMSSLVSTDKLIF. This chain uses TRDV2 with TRDJ1; D call uncertain. Trimming took off 0 bases at V and 1 base at J, with 17 bases between the two ends. The length of the CDR3 is 17 residues. Germline-derived CDR1 and CDR2 are GEAIGNYY and EKD.

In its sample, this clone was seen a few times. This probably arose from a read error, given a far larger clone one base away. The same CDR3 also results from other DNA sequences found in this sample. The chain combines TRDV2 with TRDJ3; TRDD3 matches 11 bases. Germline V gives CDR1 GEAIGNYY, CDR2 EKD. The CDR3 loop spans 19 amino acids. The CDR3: CACDTLLGDTSWDTRQMFF. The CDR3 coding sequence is TGTGCCTGTGACACCCTGCTGGGGGATACATCCTGGGACACCCGGCAGATGTTTTTC.

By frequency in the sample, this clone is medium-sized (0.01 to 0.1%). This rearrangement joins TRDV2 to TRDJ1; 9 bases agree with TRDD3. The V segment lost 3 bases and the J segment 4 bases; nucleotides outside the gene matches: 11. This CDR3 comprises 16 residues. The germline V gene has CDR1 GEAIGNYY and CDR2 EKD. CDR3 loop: CACDSLYWGTFDKLIF. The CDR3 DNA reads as TGTGCCTGTGACTCCCTGTACTGGGGGACATTCGATAAACTCATCTTT.

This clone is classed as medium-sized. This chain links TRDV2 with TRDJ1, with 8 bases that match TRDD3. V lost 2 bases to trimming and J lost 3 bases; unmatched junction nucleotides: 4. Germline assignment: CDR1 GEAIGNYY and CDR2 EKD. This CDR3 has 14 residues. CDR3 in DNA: TGTGCCTGTGACATCCTGGGGGAGGCCGATAAACTCATCTTT. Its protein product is CACDILGEADKLIF.

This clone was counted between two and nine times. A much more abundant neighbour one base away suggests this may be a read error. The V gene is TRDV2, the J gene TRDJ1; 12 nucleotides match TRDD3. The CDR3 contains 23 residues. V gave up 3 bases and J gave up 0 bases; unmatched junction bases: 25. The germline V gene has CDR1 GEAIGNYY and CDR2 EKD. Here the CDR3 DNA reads TGTGCCTGTGACTCCATTCCCGCGGCTGGGGGATACGCAGGTCAGGGGTACACCGATAAACTCATCTTT. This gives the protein CACDSIPAAGGYAGQGYTDKLIF.

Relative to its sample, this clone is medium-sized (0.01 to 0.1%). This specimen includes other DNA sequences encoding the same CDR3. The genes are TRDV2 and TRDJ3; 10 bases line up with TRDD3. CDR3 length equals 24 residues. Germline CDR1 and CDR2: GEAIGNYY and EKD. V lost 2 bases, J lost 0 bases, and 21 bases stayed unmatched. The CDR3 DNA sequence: TGTGCCTGTGACATCATCGGTACTGGGGGATTCGTTAGACATAGCTCCTGGGACACCCGACAGATGTTTTTC. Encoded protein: CACDIIGTGGFVRHSSWDTRQMFF.

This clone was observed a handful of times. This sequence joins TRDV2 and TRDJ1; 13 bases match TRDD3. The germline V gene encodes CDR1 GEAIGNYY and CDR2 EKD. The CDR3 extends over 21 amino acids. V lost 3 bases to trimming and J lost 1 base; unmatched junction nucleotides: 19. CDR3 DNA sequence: TGTGCCTGTGACCACGTGGGTACTGGGGGATACGCCCAAAGGGCCACCGATAAACTCATCTTT. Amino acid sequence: CACDHVGTGGYAQRATDKLIF.

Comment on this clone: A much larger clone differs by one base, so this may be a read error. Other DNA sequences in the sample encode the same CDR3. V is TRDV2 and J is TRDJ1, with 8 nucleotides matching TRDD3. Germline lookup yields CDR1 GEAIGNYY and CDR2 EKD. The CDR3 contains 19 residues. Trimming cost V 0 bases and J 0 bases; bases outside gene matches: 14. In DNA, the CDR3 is TGTGCCTGTGACACCCCTTGGGCTGGGGGAAGCCGAGACACCGATAAACTCATCTTT. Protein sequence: CACDTPWAGGSRDTDKLIF.

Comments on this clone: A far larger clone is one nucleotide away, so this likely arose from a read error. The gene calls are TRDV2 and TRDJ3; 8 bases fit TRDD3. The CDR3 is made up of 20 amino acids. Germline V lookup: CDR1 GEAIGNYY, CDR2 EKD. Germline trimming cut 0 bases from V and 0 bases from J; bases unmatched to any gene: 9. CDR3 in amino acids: CACDTVLGGPPSWDTRQMFF. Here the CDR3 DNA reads TGTGCCTGTGACACCGTACTGGGGGGTCCTCCCTCCTGGGACACCCGACAGATGTTTTTC.